Detailed here is one T cell receptor beta chain. Trimming pared 10 bases from V and 0 bases from J, leaving 25 bases between. The germline V gene encodes CDR1 MDHEN and CDR2 SYDVKM. The CDR3 runs 17 residues. The data are from a study of T-cell memory formation after mild COVID-19. TCRdb reanalysed the 5' RACE reads using MiXCR and keeps one entry per CDR3 protein. The sample consists of 92,000 or so distinct CDR3 sequences, over 13% of them appearing once. Sample: PBMCs or a T cell subset sorted from them (not recorded which). The gene calls are TRBV28 and TRBJ2-7; maybe TRBD1 (6 bases). This receptor was taken from a man aged 18 to 29 who had mild COVID-19 (a few samples of this study predate the infection). Cell type and time point are not known. The CDR3 nucleotides read TGTGCCACCGCCCCCTCGTGGGCAGGGGATCGCTCCTACGAGCAGTACGTC. This codes for CATAPSWAGDRSYEQYV.